These T cell receptor beta chains were read from a single sample in a study of early T cells in non-severe SARS-CoV-2 infection. TCRdb recomputed calls from the 5' RACE reads with MiXCR, one row per CDR3 protein. The sample includes 63,000 or so distinct CDR3 sequences, about an eighth of them seen just once. What was sequenced was whole blood. These receptors were taken from an adult who was a healthcare worker with PCR-confirmed SARS-CoV-2 infection or an uninfected control (not recorded which). Each CDR3 is given with its conserved first and last residue. Each record gives: CDR3 protein, CDR3 DNA, clone size, V gene, D gene, J gene. D genes are given only for firm matches. Size values are once, few and many counts, or a class for expanded clones, and some rows have none.

CDR3 protein: CASSPAGGEQYF
CDR3 DNA: TGTGCCAGCAGCCCAGCGGGGGGCGAGCAGTACTTC
clone size: few
V gene: TRBV7-3
D gene: TRBD2
J gene: TRBJ2-7

CDR3 protein: CASSRSAGGSGNTIYF
CDR3 DNA: TGTGCCAGCTCACGTTCGGCGGGGGGCTCTGGAAACACCATATATTTT
clone size: few
V gene: TRBV18
D gene: -
J gene: TRBJ1-3

CDR3 protein: CATSDLRNEQFF
CDR3 DNA: TGTGCCACCAGTGATTTGCGGAATGAGCAGTTCTTC
clone size: many
V gene: TRBV24-1
D gene: -
J gene: TRBJ2-1

CDR3 protein: CASSTLRTGANEKLFF
CDR3 DNA: TGTGCCAGCTCAACCCTACGGACAGGGGCTAATGAAAAACTGTTTTTT
clone size: many
V gene: TRBV18
D gene: TRBD1
J gene: TRBJ1-4

CDR3 protein: CASSLAIVGELFF
CDR3 DNA: TGTGCCAGCAGCTTAGCTATAGTCGGGGAGCTGTTTTTT
clone size: few
V gene: TRBV11-2
D gene: -
J gene: TRBJ2-2

CDR3 protein: CASTLQGSNQPQHF
CDR3 DNA: TGTGCCAGCACCCTACAGGGTAGCAATCAGCCCCAGCATTTT
clone size: -
V gene: TRBV6-6
D gene: -
J gene: TRBJ1-5

CDR3 protein: CASKKTPSTDTQYF
CDR3 DNA: TGTGCCAGCAAGAAGACGCCTAGCACAGATACGCAGTATTTT
clone size: -
V gene: TRBV6-1
D gene: -
J gene: TRBJ2-3

CDR3 protein: CASSLLQSTNSPLHF
CDR3 DNA: TGTGCCAGCAGCCTACTTCAGAGTACTAATTCACCCCTCCACTTT
clone size: -
V gene: TRBV5-6
D gene: -
J gene: TRBJ1-6

CDR3 protein: CSASGETQYF
CDR3 DNA: TGCAGCGCATCAGGAGAGACCCAGTACTTC
clone size: few
V gene: TRBV29-1
D gene: -
J gene: TRBJ2-5

CDR3 protein: CASSFDSKAPQHF
CDR3 DNA: TGTGCCAGCAGCTTCGACAGTAAGGCGCCCCAGCATTTT
clone size: many
V gene: TRBV7-8
D gene: -
J gene: TRBJ1-5

CDR3 protein: CSVLARSSYNEQFF
CDR3 DNA: TGCAGCGTTCTAGCGCGGAGCTCCTACAATGAGCAGTTCTTC
clone size: few
V gene: TRBV29-1
D gene: -
J gene: TRBJ2-1

CDR3 protein: CASSLGGTGVTEAFF
CDR3 DNA: TGTGCCAGCAGCTTAGGGGGGACAGGGGTCACTGAAGCTTTCTTT
clone size: few
V gene: TRBV11-3
D gene: TRBD1
J gene: TRBJ1-1

CDR3 protein: CSVRGSLDTGELFF
CDR3 DNA: TGCAGCGTTCGGGGAAGCCTGGACACCGGGGAGCTGTTTTTT
clone size: many
V gene: TRBV29-1
D gene: -
J gene: TRBJ2-2

CDR3 protein: CASSLYPLGTGGHEQYF
CDR3 DNA: TGCGCCAGCAGCTTGTATCCCCTGGGGACAGGGGGCCACGAGCAGTACTTC
clone size: many
V gene: TRBV5-1
D gene: TRBD1
J gene: TRBJ2-7

CDR3 protein: CASSVGLAGLNEQFF
CDR3 DNA: TGTGCCAGCAGCGTGGGACTAGCGGGACTCAATGAGCAGTTCTTC
clone size: many
V gene: TRBV5-5
D gene: TRBD2
J gene: TRBJ2-1

CDR3 protein: CASRRDNYEQYF
CDR3 DNA: TGTGCCAGCCGTCGGGACAACTACGAGCAGTACTTC
clone size: few
V gene: TRBV6-5
D gene: -
J gene: TRBJ2-7

CDR3 protein: CAISESFRDILLF
CDR3 DNA: TGTGCCATCAGTGAGTCGTTCCGGGACATCCTACTCTTC
clone size: many
V gene: TRBV10-3
D gene: -
J gene: TRBJ1-2

CDR3 protein: CASSLPSNSYEQYF
CDR3 DNA: TGTGCCAGCAGCTTGCCATCCAACTCCTACGAGCAGTACTTC
clone size: few
V gene: TRBV5-4
D gene: -
J gene: TRBJ2-7

CDR3 protein: CASSTAGSGGNQETQYF
CDR3 DNA: TGTGCCAGCAGTACGGCAGGTAGCGGGGGTAACCAAGAGACCCAGTACTTC
clone size: -
V gene: TRBV2
D gene: TRBD2
J gene: TRBJ2-5

CDR3 protein: CASSPGGGVEGEQYF
CDR3 DNA: TGTGCCAGCTCTCCCGGGGGGGGAGTGGAGGGCGAGCAGTACTTC
clone size: many
V gene: TRBV19
D gene: TRBD2
J gene: TRBJ2-7

CDR3 protein: CASSQDVQRGIGSGANVLTF
CDR3 DNA: TGTGCCAGCAGCCAAGATGTCCAGCGGGGCATAGGATCTGGGGCCAACGTCCTGACTTTC
clone size: many
V gene: TRBV4-2
D gene: TRBD2
J gene: TRBJ2-6

CDR3 protein: CSVLENTGELFF
CDR3 DNA: TGCAGCGTCCTGGAGAACACCGGGGAGCTGTTTTTT
clone size: many
V gene: TRBV29-1
D gene: -
J gene: TRBJ2-2

CDR3 protein: CASSSGGPTGYF
CDR3 DNA: TGTGCCAGCAGCTCTGGCGGGCCAACCGGGTACTTC
clone size: few
V gene: TRBV11-3
D gene: -
J gene: TRBJ2-4

CDR3 protein: CASSQQLRGSTEAFF
CDR3 DNA: TGCGCCAGCAGCCAACAACTTAGGGGGTCCACTGAAGCTTTCTTT
clone size: many
V gene: TRBV4-1
D gene: -
J gene: TRBJ1-1

CDR3 protein: CASSLLVGADGYTF
CDR3 DNA: TGCGCCAGCAGCTTGCTTGTCGGGGCAGATGGCTACACCTTC
clone size: few
V gene: TRBV5-1
D gene: -
J gene: TRBJ1-2

CDR3 protein: CASSQWLGQGNSPLHF
CDR3 DNA: TGTGCCAGCAGCCAATGGCTGGGACAGGGAAATTCACCCCTCCACTTT
clone size: -
V gene: TRBV14
D gene: TRBD1
J gene: TRBJ1-6

CDR3 protein: CASKLRTTRGADEQYF
CDR3 DNA: TGTGCCAGTAAACTCCGGACAACCCGTGGGGCGGACGAGCAGTACTTC
clone size: many
V gene: TRBV6-2/TRBV6-3
D gene: -
J gene: TRBJ2-7

CDR3 protein: CASSLGLAGLTTDTQYF
CDR3 DNA: TGCGCCAGCAGCTTGGGACTAGCGGGGTTAACCACAGATACGCAGTATTTT
clone size: -
V gene: TRBV5-1
D gene: TRBD2
J gene: TRBJ2-3

CDR3 protein: CATSDAGFSSNQPQHF
CDR3 DNA: TGTGCCACCAGTGATGCAGGGTTTTCGAGCAATCAGCCCCAGCATTTT
clone size: many
V gene: TRBV24-1
D gene: -
J gene: TRBJ1-5

CDR3 protein: CSVEGTLIATLSTDTQYF
CDR3 DNA: TGCAGCGTTGAAGGGACGCTGATCGCCACACTGAGCACAGATACGCAGTATTTT
clone size: -
V gene: TRBV29-1
D gene: -
J gene: TRBJ2-3

CDR3 protein: CASSPTPWIYYNEQFF
CDR3 DNA: TGTGCCAGCAGCCCAACACCATGGATTTACTACAATGAGCAGTTCTTC
clone size: many
V gene: TRBV7-9
D gene: -
J gene: TRBJ2-1

CDR3 protein: CASSYGAGPTDTQYF
CDR3 DNA: TGTGCCAGCAGCTATGGGGCGGGACCCACAGATACGCAGTATTTT
clone size: -
V gene: TRBV7-9
D gene: -
J gene: TRBJ2-3

CDR3 protein: CASSRGSSTAGELFF
CDR3 DNA: TGTGCCAGCAGTAGGGGCTCCTCGACGGCCGGGGAGCTGTTTTTT
clone size: -
V gene: TRBV7-2
D gene: -
J gene: TRBJ2-2